A single sample gave rise to the 14 T cell receptor beta chains below, sequenced in a study of T-cell reconstitution after alpha-beta-depleted transplantation in children. The library targeted TCRbeta and was prepared with unique molecular identifiers. TCRdb reprocessed the PCR reads with MiXCR, giving one entry per CDR3 protein. The sample holds about 500,000 distinct CDR3 sequences, about 10% seen once. Material: PBMCs, mostly from graft donor cells, obtained 180 days after TCRalphabeta/CD19-depleted stem cell transplant. The receptors stem from a female patient aged 2-9 years who had a stem cell transplant for aplastic anemia, so the T cells may come from the graft donor.

This clonotype was seen a few times. The J gene is TRBJ1-1, the V gene TRBV27; unclear D gene. Germline V lookup: CDR1 MNHEY, CDR2 SMNVEV (reference sequence). V gave up 2 bases and J gave up 1 base, with 11 bases separating them. The CDR3 consists of 15 residues. The CDR3 DNA reads as TGTGCCAGCAGTTTAGGGCAGGCGCCGAACACTGAAGCTTTCTTT. Amino acids: CASSLGQAPNTEAFF.

This clonotype was detected only a few times. An end of the junction differs from the germline gene, which may be a read error. The CDR3 sequence is CCARDPTGGLPSYGYTF. The DNA for the CDR3 is TGCTGTGCTAGAGATCCAACAGGGGGCCTTCCGTCCTATGGCTACACCTTC. The chain combines TRBV20-1 with TRBJ1-2; TRBD1 matches 9 bases. Germline assignment: CDR1 DFQATT and CDR2 SNEGSKA (reference sequence). CDR3 length: 17 amino acids.

V gene TRBV5-1 combines with J gene TRBJ1-1, with a possible D match to TRBD1 (5 bases). The CDR3 totals 16 residues. Germline values: CDR1 SGHRS, CDR2 YFSETQ. Trimming took off 3 bases at V and 4 bases at J, with 19 bases between the two ends. The CDR3 bases are TGCGCCAGCAGCTGGTCCGGAGGGGTGGATATCACTGAAGCTTTCTTT. It yields the protein CASSWSGGVDITEAFF. The whole variable domain, filled in from reference TRBV5-1 and TRBJ1-1, reads KAGVTQTPRYLIKTRGQQVTLSCSPISGHRSVSWYQQTPGQGLQFLFEYFSETQRNKGNFPGRFSGRQFSNSRSEMNVSTLELGDSALYLCASSWSGGVDITEAFFGQGTRLTVV.

This clonotype was seen repeatedly, ten times or more. The chain combines TRBV12-3 or TRBV12-4 with TRBJ2-1, with 9 positions matching TRBD2. V lost 5 bases to trimming and J lost 7 bases; unmatched junction nucleotides: 12. The CDR3 length is 16 residues. The CDR3 DNA sequence: TGTGCCAGCAGTGCCCTTAGCGGGAGCTTTAAGAATGAGCAGTTCTTC. Residues: CASSALSGSFKNEQFF.

The chain couples TRBV10-3 to TRBJ1-1, with TRBD1 as a possible D gene (5 bases). This CDR3 region has 14 residues. The germline CDR1 and CDR2 sequences are ENHRY and SYGVKD. The ends were cut back, 4 bases at V and 2 bases at J, with 11 bases in the middle. The CDR3 loop is CAISGDARNTEAFF. DNA for the CDR3: TGTGCCATCAGTGGGGACGCCAGAAACACTGAAGCTTTCTTT.

The chain carries TRBV4-1 and TRBJ1-3; 8 positions match TRBD1. The CDR3 sequence is 19 residues long. Germline V lookup: CDR1 MGHRA, CDR2 YSYEKL. Trimming took 1 base from V and 3 from J; bases not matched to a gene: 14. CDR3 loop: CASSQAKVGQGKGGNTIYF. The CDR3 coding sequence is TGCGCCAGCAGCCAAGCCAAGGTCGGACAGGGAAAGGGTGGAAACACCATATATTTT.

This chain joins TRBV7-9 and TRBJ2-1; TRBD2 agrees at 8 bases. Trimming at V came to 6 bases and at J to 2 bases, leaving 6 bases not matched to a gene. CDR3 length: 15 amino acids. Germline V lookup: CDR1 SEHNR, CDR2 FQNEAQ (reference sequence). The CDR3 DNA sequence: TGTGCCAGCAGGGGGGACGGGAGGGCCTACAATGAGCAGTTCTTC. It translates to CASRGDGRAYNEQFF. The full variable domain, its missing parts supplied by reference TRBV7-9 and TRBJ2-1, is DTGVSQNPRHKITKRGQNVTFRCDPISEHNRLYWYRQTLGQGPEFLTYFQNEAQLEKSRLLSDRFSAERPKGSFSTLEIQRTEQGDSAMYLCASRGDGRAYNEQFFGPGTRLTVL.

This sequence joins TRBV7-2 and TRBJ1-2; D possibly corresponds to TRBD1 (5 bases). The V end lost 1 base, the J end lost 8 bases, and 14 bases lay between the germline ends. The CDR3 totals 14 residues. Germline-derived CDR1 and CDR2 are SGHTA and FQGNSA. The CDR3 bases are TGTGCCAGCAGCTTAGTCAGGGAAGTGCGCGGCTACACCTTC. This codes for CASSLVREVRGYTF. Using reference TRBV7-2 and TRBJ1-2 for the parts outside the CDR3, the full variable domain is GAGVSQSPSNKVTEKGKDVELRCDPISGHTALYWYRQSLGQGLEFLIYFQGNSAPDKSGLPSDRFSAERTGGSVSTLTIQRTQQEDSAVYLCASSLVREVRGYTFGSGTRLTVV.

The chain has TRBV20-1 and TRBJ1-3; TRBD1 is a possible D gene (5 bases). CDR1 is DFQATT and CDR2 is SNEGSKA in the germline V gene (reference sequence). V was cut by 6 bases and J by 4 bases, with 16 bases left in between. The CDR3 sequence is 14 residues long. CDR3: CSAPSLRGGNTIYF. The DNA for the CDR3 is TGCAGTGCGCCGTCCCTGAGGGGAGGAAACACCATATATTTT.

This chain connects TRBV20-1 to TRBJ2-5; no definite D call. In germline, CDR1 is DFQATT, CDR2 SNEGSKA (reference sequence). V gave up 0 bases and J gave up 3 bases, with 11 bases separating them. This CDR3 comprises 14 residues. CDR3: CSARDDPLEETQYF. The CDR3 nucleotides read TGCAGTGCTAGAGATGATCCGCTAGAAGAGACCCAGTACTTC.

Details on this clonotype: One end of the junction is discordant with germline, which a read error may explain. The CDR3 DNA sequence: TGTGCCAGCAGTCACCCAACCGGGACGAGATACGGGCAGTACTTC. Protein: CASSHPTGTRYGQYF. The chain recombines TRBV28 with TRBJ2-7, with D perhaps assigned TRBD1 or TRBD2 (5 bases each). Germline CDR1 MDHEN, CDR2 SYDVKM. The CDR3 length is 15 residues.

This clonotype was counted only a few times. This chain uses TRBV29-1 with TRBJ2-3; 8 positions match TRBD2. Per the germline V gene, CDR1 is SQVTM and CDR2 is ANQGSEA. J lost 2 bases, V lost 4 bases, and 14 bases had no gene match. The CDR3 covers 17 residues. In nucleotides, the CDR3 is TGCAGCGTTGCCAGGGGAAGTACTAGCGGCTACACAGATACGCAGTATTTT. Protein sequence: CSVARGSTSGYTDTQYF.

This clonotype was recorded many times. The chain employs TRBV15 and TRBJ2-4; TRBD1 matches 9 bases. CDR1 and CDR2 (germline): LNHNV, YYDKDF (reference sequence). V trimming: 1 base; J trimming: 0 bases; junction bases outside the gene matches: 4. The CDR3 has 17 amino acids. CDR3: CATSRARTGVAKNIQYF. CDR3 in DNA: TGTGCCACCAGCAGAGCCAGGACAGGGGTAGCCAAAAACATTCAGTACTTC.

The table lists this clonotype with a few counts. The CDR3 region is CAWSDGTRGETQYF. CDR3 bases: TGTGCCTGGAGTGACGGGACTCGCGGTGAGACCCAGTACTTC. The chain has TRBV30 and TRBJ2-5; D is possibly TRBD2 (6 bases). Per germline, CDR1 GTSNPN and CDR2 SVGIG (reference sequence). Trimming pared 1 base from V and 5 bases from J, leaving 14 bases between. The CDR3 covers 14 residues.